A single sample gave rise to the 23 T cell receptor beta chains below, sequenced in a study of sequential checkpoint blockade in melanoma. As to treatment: randomized to nivolumab then ipilimumab (arm A) or the reverse (arm B). TCRdb keeps only in-frame clones here, not all; method: immunoSEQ multiplex PCR. The repertoire holds tens of thousands of clones, with 80% to 90% as singletons. Sequencing was performed on CD8+ T cells sorted from blood (inferred from file names), taken from a patient given nivolumab and ipilimumab in sequence. All receptors come from a human donor with melanoma.

The CDR3 protein is CSVVRASTYEQYF. The CDR3 DNA reads as TGCAGCGTTGTGAGGGCGAGTACCTACGAGCAGTACTTC. The chain joins TRBV29-1 to TRBJ2-7, with D maybe TRBD2 (5 bases). The length of the CDR3 is 13 residues. The V gene lost 4 bases and the J gene lost 2 bases, with 12 bases spanning the gap. Germline CDR1 is SQVTM and CDR2 is ANQGSEA.

The chain is built from TRBV28 and TRBJ2-7; 9 bases align to TRBD1. Per germline, CDR1 MDHEN and CDR2 SYDVKM. V was pared by 3 bases and J by 5 bases, with 2 bases of the junction left unmatched. CDR3 length: 13 amino acids. CDR3 in DNA: TGTGCCAGCAGTTTTGGGACAGGGAACGAGCAGTACTTC. The encoded protein is CASSFGTGNEQYF.

This chain links TRBV7-2 with TRBJ1-1, with D possibly TRBD1 on 5 matching bases. Per germline, CDR1 SGHTA and CDR2 FQGNSA. This CDR3 spans 14 amino acids. The V gene lost 4 bases and the J gene lost 3 bases, with 12 bases spanning the gap. The CDR3 reads CASSSVWGDTEAFF. CDR3 coding DNA: TGTGCCAGCAGCTCAGTCTGGGGGGACACTGAAGCTTTCTTT. Full variable domain (missing parts from reference TRBV7-2 and TRBJ1-1): GAGVSQSPSNKVTEKGKDVELRCDPISGHTALYWYRQSLGQGLEFLIYFQGNSAPDKSGLPSDRFSAERTGGSVSTLTIQRTQQEDSAVYLCASSSVWGDTEAFFGQGTRLTVV.

The chain is built from TRBV6-1 and TRBJ2-2; TRBD1 agrees at 10 bases. J gave up 7 bases and V 3 bases, and 11 bases lay outside the gene matches. This CDR3 is 17 amino acids long. Per the germline V gene, CDR1 is MNHNS and CDR2 is SASEGT. The DNA of the CDR3 is TGTGCCAGCAGTGAGGACAGGGGGACCACGCAGGACGGGGAGCTGTTTTTT. It specifies CASSEDRGTTQDGELFF.

V gene TRBV25-1 combines with J gene TRBJ1-5, with no clear D. CDR1 and CDR2 (germline): MGHDK, SYGVNS. The V end lost 4 bases, the J end lost 7 bases, and 5 bases lay between the germline ends. The CDR3 consists of 11 residues. For the CDR3, the DNA is TGTGCCAGCAGTGGTGGCCAGCCCCAGCATTTT. This codes for CASSGGQPQHF.

The chain carries TRBV19 and TRBJ2-1; D is perhaps TRBD1 (5 bases). V lost 5 bases and J 10 bases, leaving 24 bases between the germline ends. The germline gives CDR1 LNHDA, CDR2 SQIVND (reference sequence). There are 16 residues in the CDR3. Written as DNA, the CDR3 is TGTGCCAGTAGTTCATACCCCGAGACAGCCGAACCGGAGCAGTTCTTC. Its translation: CASSSYPETAEPEQFF.

The table lists this clone with a few counts. The rearrangement links TRBV2 to TRBJ1-2; no reliable D call. Germline CDR1 is SNHLY and CDR2 is FYNNEI. This CDR3 comprises 15 residues. V was trimmed by 6 bases and J by 5 bases, leaving 19 bases between them. CDR3: CASSELSGVGYGYTF. CDR3 sequence (DNA): TGTGCCAGCAGCGAACTTTCCGGGGTCGGATATGGCTACACCTTC. The variable domain in full, with the rest retrieved from reference TRBV2 and TRBJ1-2, is EPEVTQTPSHQVTQMGQEVILRCVPISNHLYFYWYRQILGQKVEFLVSFYNNEISEKSEIFDDQFSVERPDGSNFTLKIRSTKLEDSAMYFCASSELSGVGYGYTFGSGTRLTVV.

The chain recombines TRBV5-1 with TRBJ1-2, with 7 bases fitting TRBD1. V gave up 4 bases and J gave up 8 bases; unmatched junction bases: 11. In germline, CDR1 is SGHRS, CDR2 YFSETQ. CDR3 length equals 14 residues. The CDR3 DNA reads TGCGCCAGCAGCGAAGGGACAGCCATGGGCGGCTACACCTTC. Amino acid sequence: CASSEGTAMGGYTF. The full variable domain, rest sourced from reference TRBV5-1 and TRBJ1-2, is KAGVTQTPRYLIKTRGQQVTLSCSPISGHRSVSWYQQTPGQGLQFLFEYFSETQRNKGNFPGRFSGRQFSNSRSEMNVSTLELGDSALYLCASSEGTAMGGYTFGSGTRLTVV.

This rearrangement joins TRBV19 to TRBJ2-7, with TRBD2 matching over 9 bases. The CDR3 is 14 residues long. With 7 bases clipped from V and 3 bases from J, the junction kept 7 bases outside the gene matches. Germline V CDR1 and CDR2: LNHDA, SQIVND (reference sequence). The CDR3 DNA is TGTGCCAGTAAAACTAGCGGGCCTAACTACGAGCAGTACTTC. Translation gives CASKTSGPNYEQYF.

This chain links TRBV6-5 with TRBJ1-1; tentative D call: TRBD1 (5 bases). CDR3 size: 13 residues. Per germline, CDR1 MNHEY and CDR2 SVGAGI. V was pared by 1 base and J by 4 bases, with 7 bases between. The CDR3 DNA reads as TGTGCCAGCAGTTACTACGACAGCACTGAAGCTTTCTTT. Translated, it gives CASSYYDSTEAFF.

The rearrangement joins TRBV28 to TRBJ2-7; TRBD1 might be the D (5 bases). The V and J ends lost 2 bases and 2 bases respectively, with 7 bases between them. CDR3 length: 13 amino acids. CDR1 MDHEN and CDR2 SYDVKM come from the germline V gene. CDR3 protein: CASSLRGPYEQYF. CDR3 nucleotide sequence: TGTGCCAGCAGTTTAAGGGGCCCCTACGAGCAGTACTTC.

The chain couples TRBV6-1 to TRBJ1-1; D is undetermined. The germline V and J ends were trimmed by 3 bases and 5 bases, with 16 bases remaining between them. Germline values: CDR1 MNHNS, CDR2 SASEGT. The CDR3 has 15 amino acids. DNA of the CDR3: TGTGCCAGCAGTGAGGCGAGGGAGGTAAAGACTGAAGCTTTCTTT. This sequence encodes CASSEAREVKTEAFF.

This sequence joins TRBV9 and TRBJ2-1; D remains unclear. Trimming took off 3 bases at V and 0 bases at J, with 7 bases between the two ends. CDR1 SGDLS and CDR2 YYNGEE come from the germline V gene. The CDR3 runs 14 residues. CDR3 nucleotides: TGTGCCAGCAGCGGTACACCCTCCTACAATGAGCAGTTCTTC. Its protein is CASSGTPSYNEQFF.

The CDR3 DNA sequence: TGTGCCAGCAGCCAAGCCGGGACTAGCGGGAACAATGAGCAGTTCTTC. The encoded protein is CASSQAGTSGNNEQFF. The chain carries TRBV4-2 and TRBJ2-1, with 13 bases lining up with TRBD2. CDR1 is LGHNA and CDR2 is YNFKEQ in the germline V gene. This CDR3 has 16 residues. V was pared by 1 base and J by 5 bases, with 2 bases of the junction left unmatched.

The gene calls are TRBV10-2 and TRBJ2-1; D gene ambiguous. The V and J ends lost 1 base and 8 bases respectively, with 9 bases between them. Germline-derived CDR1 and CDR2 are WSHSY and SAAADI. The CDR3 loop spans 13 amino acids. CDR3 sequence (DNA): TGCGCCAGCAGTGAGTACGGTTCTTATGAGCAGTTCTTC. Protein: CASSEYGSYEQFF.

This chain links TRBV7-2 with TRBJ1-2; 7 bases map to TRBD1. Germline trimming cut 5 bases from V and 5 bases from J; bases unmatched to any gene: 5. The germline V gene has CDR1 SGHTA and CDR2 FQGNSA. CDR3 length equals 13 residues. The DNA of the CDR3 is TGTGCCAGCAGCACAGGGGAGGTTTATGGCTACACCTTC. Its translation: CASSTGEVYGYTF. Looking up the rest from reference TRBV7-2 and TRBJ1-2 gives the full variable domain: GAGVSQSPSNKVTEKGKDVELRCDPISGHTALYWYRQSLGQGLEFLIYFQGNSAPDKSGLPSDRFSAERTGGSVSTLTIQRTQQEDSAVYLCASSTGEVYGYTFGSGTRLTVV.

V and J are TRBV27 and TRBJ1-1, with a tentative D call TRBD1 (5 bases). From germline, CDR1 is MNHEY and CDR2 SMNVEV (reference sequence). The germline V and J ends were trimmed by 5 bases and 0 bases, with 22 bases remaining between them. This CDR3 contains 18 residues. The CDR3 loop reads CASSVPPAPAGLNTEAFF. The CDR3 nucleotides are TGTGCCAGCAGTGTCCCGCCCGCCCCAGCAGGGCTGAACACTGAAGCTTTCTTT.

A note on this clone: One junction end disagrees with the germline gene, perhaps due to a read error. The V call is TRBV13, the J call TRBJ2-5, with a weak D call TRBD1 (6 bases). Per the germline V gene, CDR1 is PRHDT and CDR2 is FYEKMQ (reference sequence). The CDR3 sequence is 17 residues long. CDR3 loop: CASSLGLRVDRKESQYF. The DNA for the CDR3 is TGTGCCAGCAGCTTAGGCCTAAGAGTGGACAGAAAAGAGAGCCAGTACTTC.

The chain combines TRBV7-9 with TRBJ2-3; D perhaps matches TRBD1 (5 bases). CDR3 size: 16 residues. V was cut by 2 bases and J by 2 bases, with 14 bases left in between. Germline V lookup: CDR1 SEHNR, CDR2 FQNEAQ (reference sequence). CDR3 region: CASSLLGLGDTDTQYF. CDR3 sequence (DNA): TGTGCCAGCAGCTTATTGGGGCTGGGTGACACAGATACGCAGTATTTT.

The J gene is TRBJ2-5, the V gene TRBV4-1, with D tentatively TRBD2 (6 bases). V lost 8 bases to trimming and J lost 2 bases, with 18 bases between them. This CDR3 region has 15 residues. Per the germline V gene, CDR1 is MGHRA and CDR2 is YSYEKL. The CDR3 DNA sequence: TGCGCCAGCGAGCGAAACGGGGGTGGGCAAGAGACCCAGTACTTC. This codes for CASERNGGGQETQYF.

The rearrangement joins TRBV28 to TRBJ2-7; 7 bases agree with TRBD1. Per germline, CDR1 MDHEN and CDR2 SYDVKM. CDR3 length: 14 residues. The trim removed 5 bases at V and 1 base at J, leaving 5 bases unmatched. The CDR3 region has the DNA TGTGCCAGCAGTCTCTGGGACAGATCCTACGAGCAGTACTTC. Protein sequence: CASSLWDRSYEQYF.

This clone was seen only a few times. The genes are TRBV14 and TRBJ1-1; TRBD1 is a possible D gene (5 bases). The V and J ends lost 4 bases and 3 bases respectively, with 15 bases between them. There are 15 residues in the CDR3. Germline loops: CDR1 SGHDN, CDR2 FVKESK. CDR3 in DNA: TGTGCCAGCAGCCTCCTGGGGGGAGGGGACACTGAAGCTTTCTTT. Translated: CASSLLGGGDTEAFF.

This clone has just one count. The rearrangement joins TRBV4-2 to TRBJ1-2, with 10 nucleotides matching TRBD1. Germline CDR1 is LGHNA and CDR2 is YNFKEQ. The CDR3 length is 15 residues. The V segment lost 3 bases and the J segment 4 bases; nucleotides outside the gene matches: 5. The CDR3 protein is CASSQETGGVYGYTF. CDR3 sequence (DNA): TGTGCCAGCAGCCAGGAGACAGGGGGCGTCTATGGCTACACCTTC.